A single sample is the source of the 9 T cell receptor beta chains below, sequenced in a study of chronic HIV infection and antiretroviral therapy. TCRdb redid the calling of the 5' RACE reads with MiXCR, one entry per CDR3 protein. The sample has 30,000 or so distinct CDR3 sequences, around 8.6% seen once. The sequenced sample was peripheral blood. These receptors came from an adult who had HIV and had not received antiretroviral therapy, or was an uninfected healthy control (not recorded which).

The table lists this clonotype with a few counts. The CDR3 loop is CASSLDRGIHEQYF. The DNA for the CDR3 is TGTGCCAGCAGCTTAGACAGGGGAATCCACGAGCAGTACTTC. The chain combines TRBV7-8 with TRBJ2-7; TRBD1 matches 7 bases. Per the germline V gene, CDR1 is SGHVS and CDR2 is FQNEAQ. V shed 1 base, J shed 5 bases, and the junction held 5 bases outside the gene matches. The CDR3 is 14 residues long.

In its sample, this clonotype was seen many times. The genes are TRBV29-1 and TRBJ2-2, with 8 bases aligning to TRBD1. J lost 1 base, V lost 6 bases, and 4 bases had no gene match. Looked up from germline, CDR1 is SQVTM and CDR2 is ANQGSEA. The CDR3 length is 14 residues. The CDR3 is CSVRTGWNTGELFF. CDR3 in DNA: TGCAGCGTCCGGACAGGGTGGAACACCGGGGAGCTGTTTTTT.

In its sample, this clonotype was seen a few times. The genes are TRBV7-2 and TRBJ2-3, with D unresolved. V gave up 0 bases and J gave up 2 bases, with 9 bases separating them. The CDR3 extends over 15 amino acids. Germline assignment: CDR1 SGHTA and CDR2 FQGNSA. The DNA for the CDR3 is TGTGCCAGCAGCTTAGCTCGGCGGACCACAGATACGCAGTATTTT. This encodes CASSLARRTTDTQYF. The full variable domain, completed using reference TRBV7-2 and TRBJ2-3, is GAGVSQSPSNKVTEKGKDVELRCDPISGHTALYWYRQSLGQGLEFLIYFQGNSAPDKSGLPSDRFSAERTGGSVSTLTIQRTQQEDSAVYLCASSLARRTTDTQYFGPGTRLTVL.

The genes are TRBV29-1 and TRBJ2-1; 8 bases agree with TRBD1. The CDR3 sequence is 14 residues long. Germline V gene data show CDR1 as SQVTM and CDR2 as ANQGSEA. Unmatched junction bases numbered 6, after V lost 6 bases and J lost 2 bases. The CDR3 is CSVSRDRTYNEQFF. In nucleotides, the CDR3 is TGCAGCGTCTCCCGGGACAGGACCTACAATGAGCAGTTCTTC.

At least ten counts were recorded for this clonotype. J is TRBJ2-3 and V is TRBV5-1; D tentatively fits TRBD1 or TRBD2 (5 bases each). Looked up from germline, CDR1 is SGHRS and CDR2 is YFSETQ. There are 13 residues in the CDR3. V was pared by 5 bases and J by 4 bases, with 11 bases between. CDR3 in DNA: TGCGCCAGCAGTATTGAGGGGTCAGATACGCAGTATTTT. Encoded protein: CASSIEGSDTQYF.

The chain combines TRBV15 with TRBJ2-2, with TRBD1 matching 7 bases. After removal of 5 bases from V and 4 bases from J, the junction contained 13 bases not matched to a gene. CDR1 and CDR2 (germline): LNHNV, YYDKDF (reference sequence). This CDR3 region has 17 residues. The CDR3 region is CATSERTGSISTGELFF. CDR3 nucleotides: TGTGCCACCAGCGAACGGACAGGCTCTATTTCCACCGGGGAGCTGTTTTTT.

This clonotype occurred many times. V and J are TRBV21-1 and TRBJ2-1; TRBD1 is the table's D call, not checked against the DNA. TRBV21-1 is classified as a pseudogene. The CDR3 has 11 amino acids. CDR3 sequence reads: CASTMGEEQFF. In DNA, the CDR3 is TGTGCCAGCACTATGGGGGAGGAGCAGTTCTTC.

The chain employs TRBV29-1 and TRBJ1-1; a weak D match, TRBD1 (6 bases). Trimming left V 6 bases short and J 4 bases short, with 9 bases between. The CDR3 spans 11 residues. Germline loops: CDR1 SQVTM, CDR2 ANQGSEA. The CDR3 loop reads CSVKDSTEAFF. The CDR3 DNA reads TGCAGCGTAAAGGACAGCACTGAAGCTTTCTTT.

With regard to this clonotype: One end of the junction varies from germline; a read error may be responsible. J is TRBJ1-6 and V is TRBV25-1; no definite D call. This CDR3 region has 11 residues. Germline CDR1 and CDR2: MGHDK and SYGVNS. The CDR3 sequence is CASSERVALNF. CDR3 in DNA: TGTGCCAGCAGTGAGAGGGTGGCCCTCAACTTT.